One and the same sample provided the 5 T cell receptor beta chains below, sequenced in a study of human T cells and chemical hapten exposure. Time point given: patch test 3, about 24 weeks after DPC sensitization. As for treatment: therapeutic diphenylcyclopropenone sensitization with weekly scalp DPC. Each CDR3 protein is one row after TCRdb ran MiXCR on the RACE reads. The sample includes about 30,000 distinct CDR3 sequences, about 5% of them seen just once. Here the sequenced sample was whole blood, taken in connection with sensitization to the hapten diphenylcyclopropenone (DPC). These receptors were obtained from a man aged 25 to 45 with alopecia areata. Some clones in this sample may be carry-over from other donors' samples.

This clonotype was counted at least ten times. This rearrangement joins TRBV12-3 or TRBV12-4 to TRBJ2-2, with TRBD2 matching over 16 bases. CDR3 size: 18 residues. Unmatched junction bases numbered 8, after V lost 6 bases and J lost 4 bases. The CDR3 DNA sequence: TGTGCCAGCAGCCGGGGACTAGCGGGAGGGCCAGGCACCGGGGAGCTGTTTTTT. Protein product: CASSRGLAGGPGTGELFF.

This clonotype was recorded many times. The V and J genes are TRBV7-9 and TRBJ2-3, with TRBD2 identical over 9 bases. J was trimmed by 4 bases and V by 9 bases; bases with no gene match: 5. This CDR3 has 13 amino acids. Germline V gene lookup returns CDR1 SEHNR and CDR2 FQNEAQ (reference sequence). The CDR3: CARDAGGPDTQYF. CDR3 DNA sequence: TGTGCCAGGGACGCGGGAGGGCCAGATACGCAGTATTTT.

There are many counts of this clonotype. The chain has TRBV19 and TRBJ2-5; 9 nucleotides line up with TRBD1. The CDR3 spans 14 residues. The germline V gene encodes CDR1 LNHDA and CDR2 SQIVND (reference sequence). J was trimmed by 3 bases and V by 6 bases; bases with no gene match: 5. The CDR3 protein is CASRGTGQEETQYF. The CDR3 DNA reads as TGTGCCAGTAGAGGGACAGGGCAGGAAGAGACCCAGTACTTC.

This clonotype has at least ten counts. The chain links TRBV24-1 to TRBJ2-1; perhaps TRBD1 as D (6 bases). V was trimmed by 3 bases and J by 3 bases, leaving 8 bases between them. Germline V CDR1 and CDR2: KGHDR, SFDVKD. This CDR3 region has 14 residues. CDR3 nucleotide sequence: TGTGCCACCAGTGATGGACAGTTCTACAATGAGCAGTTCTTC. Translation: CATSDGQFYNEQFF.

This clonotype appeared many times. The J gene is TRBJ2-3, the V gene TRBV30, with unresolved D. Germline CDR1 and CDR2: GTSNPN and SVGIG (reference sequence). The CDR3 covers 15 residues. Trimming removed 0 bases from V and 3 bases from J, with 13 bases in between. The chain's CDR3 is CAWSVPPPKTDTQYF. DNA for the CDR3: TGTGCCTGGAGTGTACCCCCTCCAAAAACAGATACGCAGTATTTT.